The present entry profiles one T cell receptor beta chain with its context. Its antigen is undetermined. The sample comes from a study of T cell responses to AZD1222 COVID-19 vaccine. General study results and limits: The study found Spike-specific TCR breadth and depth rose after two AZD1222 doses. The peak T cell response came first, and repertoires were sampled only after it. Reportedly, nearly half of unique spike TCRs recognized epitopes outside B.1.351/B.1.1.7 mutations.

Germline V gene data show CDR1 as SGDLS and CDR2 as YYNGEE. Trimming removed 4 bases from V and 5 bases from J, with 14 bases in between. This CDR3 spans 14 amino acids. Produced via immunoSEQ multiplex PCR; TCRdb's table is partial and in-frame only. This table holds about 130,000 clones, approximately 90% found once. The TCR comes from an adult in good health. Sequences were derived from peripheral blood, sampled on day 0 of AZD1222 vaccination. The chain couples TRBV9 to TRBJ2-3; tentative D call: TRBD2 (6 bases). The CDR3 loop is CASSWDFGEDTQYF. CDR3 DNA sequence: TGTGCCAGCAGCTGGGACTTCGGGGAAGATACGCAGTATTTT. The full variable domain, in which reference TRBV9 and TRBJ2-3 provide the parts outside the CDR3, is DSGVTQTPKHLITATGQRVTLRCSPRSGDLSVYWYQQSLDQGLQFLIQYYNGEERAKGNILERFSAQQFPDLHSELNLSSLELGDSALYFCASSWDFGEDTQYFGPGTRLTVL.